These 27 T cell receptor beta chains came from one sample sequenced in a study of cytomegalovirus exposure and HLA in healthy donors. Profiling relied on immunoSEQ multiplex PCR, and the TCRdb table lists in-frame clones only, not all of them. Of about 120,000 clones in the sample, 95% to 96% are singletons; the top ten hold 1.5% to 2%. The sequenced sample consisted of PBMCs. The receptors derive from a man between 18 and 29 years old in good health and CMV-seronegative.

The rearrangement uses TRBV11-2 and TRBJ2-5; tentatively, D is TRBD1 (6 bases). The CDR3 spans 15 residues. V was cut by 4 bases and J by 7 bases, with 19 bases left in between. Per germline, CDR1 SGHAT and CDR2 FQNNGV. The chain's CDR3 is CASSYSTGGSWTQYF. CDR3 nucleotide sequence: TGTGCCAGCAGCTATTCGACAGGTGGGTCGTGGACCCAGTACTTC.

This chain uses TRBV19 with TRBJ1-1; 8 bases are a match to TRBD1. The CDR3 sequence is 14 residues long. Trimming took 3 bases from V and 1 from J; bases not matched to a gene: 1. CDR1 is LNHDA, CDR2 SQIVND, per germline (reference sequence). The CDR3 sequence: CASSMDRENTEAFF. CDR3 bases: TGTGCCAGTAGTATGGACAGGGAGAACACTGAAGCTTTCTTT. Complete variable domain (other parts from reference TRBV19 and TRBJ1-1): DGGITQSPKYLFRKEGQNVTLSCEQNLNHDAMYWYRQDPGQGLRLIYYSQIVNDFQKGDIAEGYSVSREKKESFPLTVTSAQKNPTAFYLCASSMDRENTEAFFGQGTRLTVV.

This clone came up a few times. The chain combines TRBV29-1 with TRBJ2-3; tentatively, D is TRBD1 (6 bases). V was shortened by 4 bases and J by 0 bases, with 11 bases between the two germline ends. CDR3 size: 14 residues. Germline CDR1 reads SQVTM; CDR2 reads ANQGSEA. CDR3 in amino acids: CSVVRTVSTDTQYF. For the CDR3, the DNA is TGCAGCGTTGTAAGGACAGTTAGCACAGATACGCAGTATTTT.

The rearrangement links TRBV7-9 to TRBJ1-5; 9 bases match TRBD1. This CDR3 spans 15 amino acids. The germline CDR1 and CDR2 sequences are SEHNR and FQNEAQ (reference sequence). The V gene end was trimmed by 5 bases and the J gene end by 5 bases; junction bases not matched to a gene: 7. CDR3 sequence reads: CASSPGGQGYQPQHF. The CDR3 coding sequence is TGTGCCAGCAGCCCCGGGGGACAGGGTTATCAGCCCCAGCATTTT.

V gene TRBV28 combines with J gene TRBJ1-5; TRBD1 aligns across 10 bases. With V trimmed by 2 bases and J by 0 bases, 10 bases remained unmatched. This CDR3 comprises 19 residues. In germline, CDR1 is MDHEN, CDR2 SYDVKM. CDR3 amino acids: CASSLLRDRGPYSNQPQHF. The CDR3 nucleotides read TGTGCCAGCAGTTTACTCCGGGACAGGGGACCTTATAGCAATCAGCCCCAGCATTTT. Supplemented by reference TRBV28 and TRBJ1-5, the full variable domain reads DVKVTQSSRYLVKRTGEKVFLECVQDMDHENMFWYRQDPGLGLRLIYFSYDVKMKEKGDIPEGYSVSREKKERFSLILESASTNQTSMYLCASSLLRDRGPYSNQPQHFGDGTRLSIL.

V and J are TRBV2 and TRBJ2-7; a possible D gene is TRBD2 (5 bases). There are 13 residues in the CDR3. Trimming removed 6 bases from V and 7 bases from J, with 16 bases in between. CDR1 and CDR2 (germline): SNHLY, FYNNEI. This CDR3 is CASSQLGLREQYF. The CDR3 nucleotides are TGTGCCAGCAGCCAACTTGGACTTCGGGAGCAGTACTTC.

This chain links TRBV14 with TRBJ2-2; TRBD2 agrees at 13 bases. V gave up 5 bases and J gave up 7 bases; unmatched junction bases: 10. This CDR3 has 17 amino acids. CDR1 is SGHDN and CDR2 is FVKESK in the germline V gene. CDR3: CASSTRTSGSSIGELFF. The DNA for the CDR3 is TGTGCCAGCAGCACCCGGACTAGCGGGAGTTCGATCGGGGAGCTGTTTTTT.

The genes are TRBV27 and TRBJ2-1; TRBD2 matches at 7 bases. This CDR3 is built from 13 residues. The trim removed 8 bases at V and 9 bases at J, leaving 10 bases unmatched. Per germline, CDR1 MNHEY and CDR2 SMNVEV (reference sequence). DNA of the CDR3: TGTGCCAGCGCCGGCGGGAGCGGAAGTGAGCAGTTCTTC. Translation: CASAGGSGSEQFF.

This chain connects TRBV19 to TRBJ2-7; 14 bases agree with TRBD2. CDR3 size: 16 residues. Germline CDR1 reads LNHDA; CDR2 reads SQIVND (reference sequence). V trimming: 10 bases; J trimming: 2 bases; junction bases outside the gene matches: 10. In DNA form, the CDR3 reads TGTGCCACCCCGGGACTAGCGGGAGTCCTCACCTACGAGCAGTACTTC. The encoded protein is CATPGLAGVLTYEQYF.

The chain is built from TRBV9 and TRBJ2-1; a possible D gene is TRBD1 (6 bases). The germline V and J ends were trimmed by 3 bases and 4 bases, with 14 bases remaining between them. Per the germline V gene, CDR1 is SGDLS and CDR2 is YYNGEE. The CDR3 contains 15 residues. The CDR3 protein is CASSETGAPYNEQFF. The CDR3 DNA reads TGTGCCAGCAGCGAGACAGGAGCTCCGTACAATGAGCAGTTCTTC. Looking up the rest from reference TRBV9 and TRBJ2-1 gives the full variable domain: DSGVTQTPKHLITATGQRVTLRCSPRSGDLSVYWYQQSLDQGLQFLIQYYNGEERAKGNILERFSAQQFPDLHSELNLSSLELGDSALYFCASSETGAPYNEQFFGPGTRLTVL.

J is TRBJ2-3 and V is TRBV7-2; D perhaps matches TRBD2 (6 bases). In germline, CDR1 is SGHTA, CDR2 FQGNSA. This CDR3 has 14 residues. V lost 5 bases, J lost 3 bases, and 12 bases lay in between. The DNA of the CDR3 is TGTGCCAGCAGCCCCTTCCGGGAGACAGATACGCAGTATTTT. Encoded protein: CASSPFRETDTQYF.

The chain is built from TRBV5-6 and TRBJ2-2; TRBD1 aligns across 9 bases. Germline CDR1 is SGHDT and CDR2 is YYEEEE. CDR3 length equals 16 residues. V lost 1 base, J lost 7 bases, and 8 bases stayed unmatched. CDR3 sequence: CASSLPRTGVSGELFF. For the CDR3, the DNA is TGTGCCAGCAGCTTGCCCCGGACAGGGGTAAGCGGGGAGCTGTTTTTT.

The CDR3, as DNA: TGTGCCTGGGGACGCCGGACTAGCGGGATCTATGAGCAGTTCTTC. It codes for CAWGRRTSGIYEQFF. The chain employs TRBV30 and TRBJ2-1; 12 nucleotides match TRBD2. V dropped 5 bases and J dropped 8; count of bases not matched to a gene: 10. CDR1 is GTSNPN and CDR2 is SVGIG in the germline V gene (reference sequence). CDR3 length: 15 residues.

In DNA form, the CDR3 reads TGTGCCAGCAGTTGGGGCCCGGTTGAGCCCCAGCATTTT. As protein: CASSWGPVEPQHF. The chain joins TRBV6-6 to TRBJ1-5, with D possibly being TRBD1 (5 bases). This CDR3 comprises 13 residues. CDR1 is MNHNY and CDR2 is SVGAGI in the germline V gene (reference sequence). V dropped 4 bases and J dropped 8 bases, with 12 bases sitting between them.

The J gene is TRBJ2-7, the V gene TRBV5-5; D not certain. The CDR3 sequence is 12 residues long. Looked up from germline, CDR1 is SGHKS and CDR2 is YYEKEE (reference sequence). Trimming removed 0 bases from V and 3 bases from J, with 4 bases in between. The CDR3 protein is CASSLVHYEQYF. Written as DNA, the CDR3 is TGTGCCAGCAGCTTGGTTCACTACGAGCAGTACTTC.

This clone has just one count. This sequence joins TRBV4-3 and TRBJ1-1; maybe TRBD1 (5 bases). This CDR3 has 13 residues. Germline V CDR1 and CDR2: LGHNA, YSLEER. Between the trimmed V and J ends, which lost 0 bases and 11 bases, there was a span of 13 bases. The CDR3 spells CASSQDLGEGAFF. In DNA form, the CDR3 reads TGCGCCAGCAGCCAAGATCTTGGGGAGGGGGCTTTCTTT.

The CDR3 reads CASSPLGQGYEQYF. DNA of the CDR3: TGTGCCAGCAGCCCACTCGGACAGGGTTACGAGCAGTACTTC. The chain has TRBV9 and TRBJ2-7; 8 nucleotides line up with TRBD1. The CDR3 has 14 amino acids. Germline V gives CDR1 SGDLS, CDR2 YYNGEE. Trimming cost V 4 bases and J 4 bases; bases outside gene matches: 7. Looking up the rest from reference TRBV9 and TRBJ2-7 gives the full variable domain: DSGVTQTPKHLITATGQRVTLRCSPRSGDLSVYWYQQSLDQGLQFLIQYYNGEERAKGNILERFSAQQFPDLHSELNLSSLELGDSALYFCASSPLGQGYEQYFGPGTRLTVT.

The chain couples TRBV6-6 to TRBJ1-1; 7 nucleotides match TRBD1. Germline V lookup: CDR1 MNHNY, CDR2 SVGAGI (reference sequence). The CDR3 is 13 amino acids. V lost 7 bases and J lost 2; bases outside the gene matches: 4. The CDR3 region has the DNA TGTGCCAGCACCGGGACAGTTAACACTGAAGCTTTCTTT. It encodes CASTGTVNTEAFF.

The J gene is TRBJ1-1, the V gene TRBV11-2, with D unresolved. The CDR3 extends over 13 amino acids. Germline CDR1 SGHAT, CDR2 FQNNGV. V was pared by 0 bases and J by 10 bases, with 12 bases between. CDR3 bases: TGTGCCAGCAGCTTAGATCCGGGTCAAGGAGCTTTCTTT. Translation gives CASSLDPGQGAFF.

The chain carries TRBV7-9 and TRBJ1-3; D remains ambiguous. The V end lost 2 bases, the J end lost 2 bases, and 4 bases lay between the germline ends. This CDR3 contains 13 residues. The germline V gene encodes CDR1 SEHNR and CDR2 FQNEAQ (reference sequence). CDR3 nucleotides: TGTGCCAGCAGCTTATCAGCTGGAAACACCATATATTTT. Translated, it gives CASSLSAGNTIYF.

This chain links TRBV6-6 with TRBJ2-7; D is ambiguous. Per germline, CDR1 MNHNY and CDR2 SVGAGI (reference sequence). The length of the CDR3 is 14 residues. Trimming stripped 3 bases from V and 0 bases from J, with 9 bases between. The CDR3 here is CASSYRQDSYEQYF. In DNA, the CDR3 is TGTGCCAGCAGTTATAGGCAGGACTCCTACGAGCAGTACTTC.

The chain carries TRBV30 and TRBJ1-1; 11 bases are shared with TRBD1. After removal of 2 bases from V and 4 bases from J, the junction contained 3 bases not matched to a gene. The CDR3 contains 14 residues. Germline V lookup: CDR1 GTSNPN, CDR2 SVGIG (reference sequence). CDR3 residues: CAWSPGTGGTEAFF. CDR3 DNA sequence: TGTGCCTGGAGTCCTGGGACAGGGGGCACTGAAGCTTTCTTT.

The CDR3 loop reads CASSLAYRGNTEAFF. For the CDR3, the DNA is TGTGCCAGCAGCTTAGCATACAGGGGGAACACTGAAGCTTTCTTT. The chain recombines TRBV13 with TRBJ1-1, with 7 bases identical to TRBD1. This CDR3 comprises 15 residues. CDR1 and CDR2 from the germline V gene are PRHDT and FYEKMQ (reference sequence). V dropped 1 base and J dropped 1; count of bases not matched to a gene: 3.

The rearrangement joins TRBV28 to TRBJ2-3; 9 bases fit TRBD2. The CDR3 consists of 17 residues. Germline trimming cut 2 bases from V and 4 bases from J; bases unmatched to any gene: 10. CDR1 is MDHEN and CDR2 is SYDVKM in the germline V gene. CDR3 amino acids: CASSLAAGGPSADTQYF. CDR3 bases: TGTGCCAGCAGTTTAGCGGCGGGAGGGCCCTCCGCAGATACGCAGTATTTT.

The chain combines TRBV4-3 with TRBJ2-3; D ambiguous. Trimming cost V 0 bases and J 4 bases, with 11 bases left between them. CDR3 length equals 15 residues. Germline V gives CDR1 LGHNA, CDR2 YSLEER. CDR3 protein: CASSQDWLVADTQYF. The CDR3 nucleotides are TGCGCCAGCAGCCAAGATTGGTTAGTCGCAGATACGCAGTATTTT.

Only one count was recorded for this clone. The DNA of the CDR3 is TGTGCCAGCAGTTTTCTCCGAGGGACTCCGTCTCTACATCAGCCCCAGCATTTT. Its translation: CASSFLRGTPSLHQPQHF. J is TRBJ1-5 and V is TRBV28, with D possibly TRBD1 on 5 matching bases. Germline V gives CDR1 MDHEN, CDR2 SYDVKM. V was trimmed by 3 bases and J by 5 bases, leaving 23 bases between them. The CDR3 spans 18 residues.

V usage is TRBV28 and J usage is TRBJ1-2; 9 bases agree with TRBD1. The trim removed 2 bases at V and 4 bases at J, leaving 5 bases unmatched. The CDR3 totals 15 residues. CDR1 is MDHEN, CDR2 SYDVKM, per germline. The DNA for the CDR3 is TGTGCCAGCAGTTTAGGACAGGGGATGTCCTATGGCTACACCTTC. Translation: CASSLGQGMSYGYTF.